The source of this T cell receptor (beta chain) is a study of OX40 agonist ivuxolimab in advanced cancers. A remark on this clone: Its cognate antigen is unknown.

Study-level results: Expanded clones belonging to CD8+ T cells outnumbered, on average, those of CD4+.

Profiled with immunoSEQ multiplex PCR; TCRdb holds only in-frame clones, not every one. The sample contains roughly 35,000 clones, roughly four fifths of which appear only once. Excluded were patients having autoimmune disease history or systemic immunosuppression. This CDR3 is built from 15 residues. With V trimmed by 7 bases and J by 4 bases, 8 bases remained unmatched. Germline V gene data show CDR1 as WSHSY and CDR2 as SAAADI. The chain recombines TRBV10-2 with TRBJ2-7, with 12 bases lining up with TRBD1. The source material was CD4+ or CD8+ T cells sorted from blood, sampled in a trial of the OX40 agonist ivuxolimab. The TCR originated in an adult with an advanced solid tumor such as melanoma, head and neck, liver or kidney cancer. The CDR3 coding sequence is TGCGCCAGCACAACCGGGACAGGGGGCTCGTACGAGCAGTACTTC. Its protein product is CASTTGTGGSYEQYF.